The TCR beta chain described here comes from a study of T cell repertoires in cytomegalovirus infection. Study-wide background: Both a matching HLA type and CMV infection were indicated by public TCR beta signatures. Study-wide points: HLA-C-restricted TCR beta clonotypes specific for CMV led the ex vivo response.

Turning to this clonotype: Its specificity is unknown.

TCRdb itself ran the reads through MiXCR, one entry per CDR3 protein. The sample lists about 530,000 distinct CDR3 sequences, 26% occurring once. V lost 2 bases and J lost 11, with 12 bases in between. Per germline, CDR1 MNHEY and CDR2 SVGEGT. This CDR3 has 12 amino acids. The chain carries TRBV6-2 or TRBV6-3 and TRBJ1-1; D unclear. The clonotype comes from a human donor in good health (CMV status not recorded). Some clones in this sample may be carry-over from other donors' samples. Sequencing was performed on PBMCs. As DNA, the CDR3 is TGTGCCAGCAGTTACCTCTTAGGTAGCGCTTTCTTT. This sequence encodes CASSYLLGSAFF.